This T cell receptor (beta chain) was found in a study of primary melanoma T cells and metastatic recurrence (dated by TCRdb to 2018 to 2021). General notes on the study: The cohort was made up of roughly 180 primary melanomas of stage T2 to T4, with thickness greater than 1 mm. Histopathological grading of tumor-infiltrating lymphocytes was compared with the sequencing-derived T-cell fraction. Whether T-cell fraction and T-cell repertoire clonality in primary melanoma tumors predicted patient outcome was tested in the study. The T-cell fraction measured by TCR beta sequencing was compared against progression-free survival as the clinical outcome. The full study reports these points: Tumor T-cell fraction was reported to predict progression-free survival independently of thickness, ulceration, mitotic rate and age. Progression-free survival prediction was reportedly improved more by adding T-cell fraction to tumor thickness than by adding any other histopathological variable. A T-cell fraction greater than 20% appeared to be protective whatever the ulceration status, mitotic rate or nodal disease. The authors presented an effective T-cell-mediated antitumor response in primary melanoma only as a suggestion and not as a demonstrated mechanism.

Library method: the immunoSEQ multiplex PCR assay. Primary melanoma tumor tissue was subjected to high-throughput sequencing of the T-cell receptor beta chain. The original pipeline was this. TCRB CDR3 sharing between samples and the distribution of insertions and deletions were included in the repertoire analyses. A gradient-boosted model ranked how well the T-cell fraction predicted outcome compared with histopathological variables. What TCRdb holds here is the immuneACCESS table cut down to in-frame rearrangements. Part of the clones is not present; checked against another copy, under half of the missing clones reflect an unresolved V gene, and the others are unexplained. D and trimming were read from the DNA, whereas the V and J calls and clone size are those reported in that table. The sample table shows about 110 clones, and around 78% are seen once. Approximately 18% of the sample comes from the top ten.

Details on this clone: It lacks a known antigen. Per-base quality was not reported, and no clone a single base away is much larger than it.

Patients had primary melanoma that had been surgically resected and was considered potentially curable but at risk of metastatic recurrence. At the junction V is shortened by 4 bases and J by 5 bases, with 15 bases in between. The CDR3 runs 14 residues from the cysteine to the phenylalanine. The only DNA kept is the CDR3, 42 bases in frame from the first base. In the germline V gene, CDR1 corresponds to SGHRS and CDR2 to YFSETQ. Sequencing was carried out using melanoma tumor tissue. Recombination connected TRBV5-1 to TRBJ2-5; the D gene may be TRBD1 or TRBD2, since each aligns over 5 bases. This receptor was taken from a human donor with melanoma. The nucleotide sequence is given as TGCGCCAGCAGCCTACGAGGGGTAGAGGAGACCCAGTACTTC. It translates to CASSLRGVEETQYF.